This TCR beta chain was identified in a study of T cells in women clearing cervical HPV infection. Looking at the study overall: Donors had HPV16-related CIN3 or worse; 2 had invasive cancer. Case blood was drawn when the lesion was first found; control blood after infection became undetectable. Study-level findings and limits: Unknown T-cell numbers per sample may underlie the richness differences. CIN3+ cases had significantly higher TCR richness than controls; evenness did not differ.

Regarding this clone: Its target is not known. The CDR3 end lies 3 residues beyond the end of the read and is filled in from the germline J gene. Other DNA sequences of this sample code for an identical CDR3.

Data came from immunoSEQ multiplex PCR; TCRdb stores just in-frame clones and leaves some out. The listing records approximately 37,000 clones. CDR3 length: 12 residues. The V gene end was trimmed by 8 bases and the J gene end by 0 bases; junction bases not matched to a gene: 1. CDR1 and CDR2 (germline): WSHSY, SAAADI. The chain uses TRBV10-2 and TRBJ2-7; 7 bases agree with TRBD1. The TCR comes from a woman between 18 and 69 years old with a cervical HPV16 infection that either progressed to CIN3+ or cleared (not recorded which). The sample comprised blood buffy coat. CDR3 bases read: TGCGCCAGCCGGGACAGCTCCTACGAG. Translated, it gives CASRDSSYE. The entire CDR3 protein reads CASRDSSYEQYF.